A selection of T cell receptor beta chains follows, all from one sample in a study of cytomegalovirus exposure and HLA in healthy donors. This table comes from immunoSEQ multiplex PCR, and its TCRdb copy is limited to in-frame clones, with some not included. The top ten hold 2% to 2.5% of the sample, which has approximately 180,000 clones, 72% seen once. Sequenced input: PBMCs. The receptors were sampled from a human donor in good health. Both conserved end residues are part of each CDR3. Fields, in order: D gene, V gene, clone size, J gene, CDR3 protein, CDR3 DNA. The D gene is left open where the match is weak. Clone size appears in some rows only: once, few, many, or a class for an expanded clone.

d_call: NA
v_call: TRBV27
clone_size: once
j_call: TRBJ1-4
cdr3_aa: CASSLGGNEKLFF
cdr3_nt: TGTGCCAGCAGTTTGGGGGGTAATGAAAAACTGTTTTTT

d_call: NA
v_call: TRBV5-1
clone_size: NA
j_call: TRBJ2-5
cdr3_aa: CASSLVGGGQETQYF
cdr3_nt: TGCGCCAGCAGCTTGGTAGGGGGGGGGCAAGAGACCCAGTACTTC

d_call: NA
v_call: TRBV19
clone_size: NA
j_call: TRBJ1-1
cdr3_aa: CASSMFQMNTEAFF
cdr3_nt: TGTGCCAGTAGTATGTTTCAAATGAACACTGAAGCTTTCTTT

d_call: TRBD1
v_call: TRBV7-3
clone_size: few
j_call: TRBJ1-2
cdr3_aa: CASSPDRERGYTF
cdr3_nt: TGTGCCAGCAGCCCCGACAGGGAACGTGGCTACACCTTC

d_call: NA
v_call: TRBV6-5
clone_size: once
j_call: TRBJ2-5
cdr3_aa: CASSTRVWETQYF
cdr3_nt: TGTGCCAGCAGTACCAGGGTTTGGGAGACCCAGTACTTC

d_call: TRBD1
v_call: TRBV5-4
clone_size: NA
j_call: TRBJ1-1
cdr3_aa: CASSLDRGPNTEAFF
cdr3_nt: TGTGCCAGCAGCTTGGACAGGGGCCCGAACACTGAAGCTTTCTTT

d_call: NA
v_call: TRBV7-9
clone_size: NA
j_call: TRBJ2-3
cdr3_aa: CASSFGLASTDTQYF
cdr3_nt: TGTGCCAGCAGCTTCGGGCTAGCAAGCACAGATACGCAGTATTTT

d_call: NA
v_call: TRBV5-4
clone_size: NA
j_call: TRBJ2-5
cdr3_aa: CASSLAGLVTETQYF
cdr3_nt: TGTGCCAGCAGCTTGGCGGGACTGGTAACAGAGACCCAGTACTTC

d_call: NA
v_call: TRBV7-3
clone_size: few
j_call: TRBJ2-7
cdr3_aa: CASSLVGGGSYEQYF
cdr3_nt: TGTGCCAGCAGCTTAGTAGGTGGGGGGTCCTACGAGCAGTACTTC

d_call: TRBD2
v_call: TRBV7-2
clone_size: few
j_call: TRBJ2-5
cdr3_aa: CASSTGTRQTQYF
cdr3_nt: TGTGCCAGCAGCACCGGGACTAGGCAGACCCAGTACTTC

d_call: NA
v_call: TRBV18
clone_size: NA
j_call: TRBJ2-2
cdr3_aa: CASSPPSENTGELFF
cdr3_nt: TGTGCCAGCTCACCCCCTTCAGAGAACACCGGGGAGCTGTTTTTT

d_call: TRBD1
v_call: TRBV27
clone_size: NA
j_call: TRBJ2-6
cdr3_aa: CASSLWGTGPSGANVLTF
cdr3_nt: TGTGCCAGCAGTTTATGGGGGACAGGGCCCTCTGGGGCCAACGTCCTGACTTTC

d_call: NA
v_call: TRBV2
clone_size: NA
j_call: TRBJ1-5
cdr3_aa: CASSATGIKQPQHF
cdr3_nt: TGTGCCAGCAGCGCCACAGGGATTAAACAGCCCCAGCATTTT

d_call: NA
v_call: TRBV6-5
clone_size: once
j_call: TRBJ1-2
cdr3_aa: CASTYDPNGGGYTF
cdr3_nt: TGTGCCAGCACCTACGACCCTAACGGGGGTGGCTACACCTTC

d_call: NA
v_call: TRBV9
clone_size: NA
j_call: TRBJ2-3
cdr3_aa: CASSVVEGGHTDTQYF
cdr3_nt: TGTGCCAGCAGCGTAGTGGAGGGGGGGCACACAGATACGCAGTATTTT

d_call: NA
v_call: TRBV18
clone_size: NA
j_call: TRBJ1-2
cdr3_aa: CASSPPFSRGRGYWGYTF
cdr3_nt: TGTGCCAGCTCACCACCGTTTTCCAGAGGGCGCGGGTATTGGGGCTACACCTTC

d_call: TRBD1
v_call: TRBV13
clone_size: NA
j_call: TRBJ1-3
cdr3_aa: CASSIAGTGGSDTIYF
cdr3_nt: TGTGCCAGCAGCATAGCCGGGACAGGGGGCTCGGACACCATATATTTT

d_call: NA
v_call: TRBV9
clone_size: NA
j_call: TRBJ2-3
cdr3_aa: CASSVEGWQGADTQYF
cdr3_nt: TGTGCCAGCAGCGTAGAAGGGTGGCAGGGCGCAGATACGCAGTATTTT